This entry concerns a single T cell receptor beta chain. Its target is unknown. The sample is drawn from a study of brain metastases from non-small cell lung cancer. The V and J ends lost 4 bases and 0 bases respectively, with 6 bases between them. The CDR3 is 14 amino acids. Germline V lookup: CDR1 KGHDR, CDR2 SFDVKD. Study-level points and caveats: TCR repertoires overlapped largely between brain metastases and matched primaries. T-cell clones appeared expanded in 55% to 65% of brain metastases relative to matched primary tumors. Brain metastases had lower T-cell infiltration than primary tumors.

Assay used: immunoSEQ multiplex PCR; TCRdb lists only in-frame clones, some missing. The data show 5,800 or so clones, around 84% seen once. V gene TRBV24-1 combines with J gene TRBJ1-5, with D tentatively TRBD1 (6 bases). This receptor was identified in a donor older than 35 with non-small cell lung cancer. The sample consisted of primary lung tumor tissue. The CDR3 is CATSEQGSNQPQHF. The CDR3 nucleotides are TGTGCCACCAGTGAACAGGGTAGCAATCAGCCCCAGCATTTT.